This T cell receptor (beta chain) derives from a study of blood T cell repertoires in COVID-19. V gave up 4 bases and J gave up 1 base; unmatched junction bases: 7. Germline lookup yields CDR1 SGHDT and CDR2 YYEEEE. The CDR3 sequence is 15 residues long. The table came from immunoSEQ multiplex PCR; TCRdb's copy has only in-frame clones and leaves some out. The table has 130,000 to 150,000 clones, roughly 84% seen once. In assigning cohorts, the study relied on participant-reported clinical history. The chain carries TRBV5-6 and TRBJ2-5, with 7 bases fitting TRBD2. The source material was PBMCs or T cells enriched from blood (not recorded which). The sequence was obtained from a woman in her 50s who had been exposed to COVID-19. This CDR3 is CASSLSLAAQETQYF. CDR3 bases: TGTGCCAGCAGCCTTAGTCTAGCGGCCCAAGAGACCCAGTACTTC.